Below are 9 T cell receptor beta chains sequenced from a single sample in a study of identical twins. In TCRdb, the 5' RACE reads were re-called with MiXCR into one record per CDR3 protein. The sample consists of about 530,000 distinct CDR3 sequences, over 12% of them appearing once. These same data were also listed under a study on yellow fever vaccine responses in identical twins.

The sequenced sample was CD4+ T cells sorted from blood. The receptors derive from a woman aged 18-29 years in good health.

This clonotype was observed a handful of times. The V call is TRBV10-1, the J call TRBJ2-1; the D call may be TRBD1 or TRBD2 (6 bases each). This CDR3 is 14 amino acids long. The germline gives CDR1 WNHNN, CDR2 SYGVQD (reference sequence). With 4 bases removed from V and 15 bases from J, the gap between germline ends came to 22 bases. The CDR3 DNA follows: TGCGCCAGCAGTGGGGGGGACACAGGGAGGCCCATGTTCTTC. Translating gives CASSGGDTGRPMFF.

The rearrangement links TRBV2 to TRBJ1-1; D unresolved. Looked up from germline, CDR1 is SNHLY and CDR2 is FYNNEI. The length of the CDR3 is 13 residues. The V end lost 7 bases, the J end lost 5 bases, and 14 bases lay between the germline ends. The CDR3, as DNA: TGTGCCAGCAAGGGTCGGGGAAATACTGAAGCTTTCTTT. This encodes CASKGRGNTEAFF. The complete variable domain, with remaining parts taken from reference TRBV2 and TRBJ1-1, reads EPEVTQTPSHQVTQMGQEVILRCVPISNHLYFYWYRQILGQKVEFLVSFYNNEISEKSEIFDDQFSVERPDGSNFTLKIRSTKLEDSAMYFCASKGRGNTEAFFGQGTRLTVV.

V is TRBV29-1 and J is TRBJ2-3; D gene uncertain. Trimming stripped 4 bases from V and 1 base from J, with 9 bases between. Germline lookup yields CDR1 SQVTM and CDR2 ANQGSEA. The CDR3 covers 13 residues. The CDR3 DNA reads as TGCAGCGTTGCCGGGCTCCGCACAGATACGCAGTATTTT. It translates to CSVAGLRTDTQYF.

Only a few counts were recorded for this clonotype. The CDR3 DNA reads as TGTGCCAGCAGCCCGAGCGGGTACACAGATACGCAGTATTTT. This translates into CASSPSGYTDTQYF. V is TRBV7-2 and J is TRBJ2-3; TRBD2 might be the D (6 bases). Germline V gene sequence: CDR1 SGHTA, CDR2 FQGNSA. Trimming took 5 bases from V and 2 from J, leaving 11 bases between them. The CDR3 covers 14 residues.

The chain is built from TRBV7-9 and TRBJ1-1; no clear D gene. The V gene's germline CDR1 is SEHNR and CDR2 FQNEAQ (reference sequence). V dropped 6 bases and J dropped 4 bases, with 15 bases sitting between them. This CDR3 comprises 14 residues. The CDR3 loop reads CASSGSASGTEAFF. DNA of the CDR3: TGTGCCAGCAGTGGTTCAGCATCCGGCACTGAAGCTTTCTTT.

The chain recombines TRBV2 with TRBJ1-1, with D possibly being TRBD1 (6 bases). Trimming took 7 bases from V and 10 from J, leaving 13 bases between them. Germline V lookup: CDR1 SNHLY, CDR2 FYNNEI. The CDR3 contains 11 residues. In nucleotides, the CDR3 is TGTGCCAGCAAGGGGGGATTAGCAGCTTTCTTT. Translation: CASKGGLAAFF.

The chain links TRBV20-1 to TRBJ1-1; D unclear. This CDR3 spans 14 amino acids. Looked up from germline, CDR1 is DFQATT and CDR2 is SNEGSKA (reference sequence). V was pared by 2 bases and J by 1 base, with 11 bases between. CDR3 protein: CSARSGGSNTEAFF. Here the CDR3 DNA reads TGCAGTGCTAGATCGGGCGGATCGAACACTGAAGCTTTCTTT.

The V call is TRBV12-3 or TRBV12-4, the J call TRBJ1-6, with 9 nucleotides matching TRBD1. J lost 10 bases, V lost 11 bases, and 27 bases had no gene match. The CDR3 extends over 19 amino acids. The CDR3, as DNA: TGTGCCTGCTGTTCATCGACAGGGGGTTTGGGTCGCGGTAAATCACCCCTCCACTTT. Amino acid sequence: CACCSSTGGLGRGKSPLHF.

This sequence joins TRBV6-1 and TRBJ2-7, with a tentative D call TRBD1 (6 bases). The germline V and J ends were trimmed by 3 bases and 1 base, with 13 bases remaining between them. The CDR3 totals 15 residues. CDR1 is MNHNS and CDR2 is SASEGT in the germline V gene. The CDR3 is CASSDISTGSYEQYV. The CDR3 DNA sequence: TGTGCCAGCAGTGATATCTCGACAGGTTCCTACGAGCAGTACGTC.